The T cell receptor beta chain described here comes from a study of OX40 agonist ivuxolimab in advanced cancers. Whole-study context: Intravenous ivuxolimab at 0.01 to 10 mg/kg was given to patients every 2 weeks.

There are 14 residues in the CDR3. Trimming cost V 0 bases and J 7 bases; bases outside gene matches: 3. Germline V gene data show CDR1 as SGHRS and CDR2 as YFSETQ. The method was immunoSEQ multiplex PCR; TCRdb's version includes in-frame clones alone and lacks a portion of them. The profile shows fewer than 55,000 clones, approximately 87% of them singletons. The V call is TRBV5-1, the J call TRBJ1-2, with TRBD1 matching 10 bases. The clonotype comes from an adult with an advanced solid tumor such as melanoma, head and neck, liver or kidney cancer. Sample: CD4+ or CD8+ T cells sorted from blood, taken in a trial of the OX40 agonist ivuxolimab. The CDR3, as DNA: TGCGCCAGCAGCTTGGGACAGGGGGCGGTTGGCTACACCTTC. As protein: CASSLGQGAVGYTF.